A selection of T cell receptor beta chains follows, all from one sample in a study of blood T cell repertoires in COVID-19. Libraries were prepared by immunoSEQ multiplex PCR; TCRdb keeps only in-frame clonotypes and omits some of them. The data show 450,000 to 500,000 clones, with roughly 90% seen just once and about 0.7% held by the top ten. Sequenced material: PBMCs or T cells enriched from blood (not recorded which). Receptors originate from a woman between 18 and 29 years old who had recovered from COVID-19. Each CDR3 is given with its conserved first and last residue. D genes are given only for firm matches. Part of the rows lack a size; the others show once, few, many or a class for expanded clones.

>-|-|TRBJ2-4|TRBV5-1
TGCGCCAGCAGTTTAGGGATAGGGGAGGACATTCAGTACTTC
CASSLGIGEDIQYF
>once|TRBD1|TRBJ2-6|TRBV5-1
TGCGCCAGCAGCTTGGTTACAGGGGGCGCTGGGGCCAACGTCCTGACTTTC
CASSLVTGGAGANVLTF
>-|TRBD1|TRBJ2-3|TRBV7-2
TGTGCCAGCAGCTCAACAGGGGGACCAGATACGCAGTATTTT
CASSSTGGPDTQYF
>-|TRBD1|TRBJ1-2|TRBV19
TGTGCCAGTAGCGACCGGGACAGGGGCTACACCTTC
CASSDRDRGYTF
>-|-|TRBJ2-4|TRBV25-1
TGTGCCAGCAGCCTGACGGGAGACCCCATTCAGTACTTC
CASSLTGDPIQYF
>-|TRBD2|TRBJ2-7|TRBV27
TGTGCCAGCAGTATTAGCGGGGGAACCTACGAGCAGTACTTC
CASSISGGTYEQYF
>-|TRBD2|TRBJ2-3|TRBV3-1/TRBV3-2
TGTGCCAGCAGCCCAGGGACTAGCGGGGGGGATACGCAGTATTTT
CASSPGTSGGDTQYF
>-|TRBD1|TRBJ1-2|TRBV29-1
TGCAGCGTTTCCCGGGACAGGGCTGGCTACACCTTC
CSVSRDRAGYTF
>-|TRBD1|TRBJ1-1|TRBV5-1
TGCGCCAGCAGCTCTTCGACAGGGTCGAACACTGAAGCTTTCTTT
CASSSSTGSNTEAFF
>-|TRBD1|TRBJ1-3|TRBV18
TGTGCCAGCTCACCACAGGGACAGGGGACTGGAAACACCATATATTTT
CASSPQGQGTGNTIYF
>once|-|TRBJ2-5|TRBV18
TGTGCCAGCTCGCCGTCCGCGGGACGGGAGACCCAGTACTTC
CASSPSAGRETQYF
>-|-|TRBJ1-2|TRBV7-2
TGTGCCAGCAGCCCCCGGACAGCCTATGGCTACACCTTC
CASSPRTAYGYTF
>-|TRBD2|TRBJ2-3|TRBV5-1
TGCGCCAGCAGCTTGAGGGCGGGGGGAAGTAAAGATACGCAGTATTTT
CASSLRAGGSKDTQYF
>-|TRBD1|TRBJ1-2|TRBV5-1
TGCGCCAGCAGCGGTGGACAGGGGGCTGAGGGCTACACCTTC
CASSGGQGAEGYTF
>few|-|TRBJ1-2|TRBV19
TGTGCCAGTAGTATAGGGGCAGGGGATGGCTACACCTTC
CASSIGAGDGYTF
>-|TRBD1|TRBJ1-1|TRBV2
TGTGCCAGCAGGGACAGGGGGCGGGTGGACACTGAAGCTTTCTTT
CASRDRGRVDTEAFF
>-|-|TRBJ1-1|TRBV10-2
TGCGCCAGCAGTGCGGCGGAAGTCACTGAAGCTTTCTTT
CASSAAEVTEAFF
>-|TRBD1|TRBJ1-4|TRBV15
TGTGCCACCAGCACGGAGGGACAGTTAGGGCGGGCGGATGAAAAACTGTTTTTT
CATSTEGQLGRADEKLFF
>-|-|TRBJ2-7|TRBV5-6
TGTGCCAGCAGCTCCGGCTCCTACGAGCAGTACTTC
CASSSGSYEQYF
>few|TRBD1|TRBJ1-1|TRBV24-1
TGTGCCACCAGTGACCCCTGGGTGCAGGGGGCTTGGAACACTGAAGCTTTCTTT
CATSDPWVQGAWNTEAFF
>-|TRBD2|TRBJ2-1|TRBV28
TGTGCCAGCAGTACCAGGCGGGAGGGGCGGTTCTTC
CASSTRREGRFF
>-|TRBD1|TRBJ1-1|TRBV4-1
TGCGCCAGCAGCCAAATAGCGACAGGGGGCTACACTGAAGCTTTCTTT
CASSQIATGGYTEAFF
>-|-|TRBJ2-7|TRBV19
TGTGCCACGAGAAGGGGGACCTACGAGCAGTACTTC
CATRRGTYEQYF
>-|TRBD1|TRBJ2-3|TRBV5-1
TGCGCCAGCAGCTTCAGGGGGCCCACAGATACGCAGTATTTT
CASSFRGPTDTQYF
>-|TRBD2|TRBJ2-5|TRBV7-2
TGTGCCAGCAGCTTAGTGGGCGCGGGGGGCCGGGGGACCCAGTACTTC
CASSLVGAGGRGTQYF
>-|-|TRBJ1-2|TRBV4-1
TGCGCCAGCAGCCAAGATACAGGACCCTATGGCTACACCTTC
CASSQDTGPYGYTF
>-|-|TRBJ2-2|TRBV7-7
TGTGCCAGCAGCTTAGGCGGGGGCGTAACGAACACCGGGGAGCTGTTTTTT
CASSLGGGVTNTGELFF
>-|-|TRBJ1-1|TRBV7-9
TGTGCCAGCAGCTTGCAGGGAGGGACTGAAGCTTTCTTT
CASSLQGGTEAFF
>-|TRBD1|TRBJ1-4|TRBV19
TGTGCCAGTAGTACCTGGACAGGGAGGGGAGAAAAACTGTTTTTT
CASSTWTGRGEKLFF
>-|-|TRBJ1-6|TRBV11-2
TGTGCCAGCAGCTTCGAGGGGGGGAGCTCCTATAATTCACCCCTCCACTTT
CASSFEGGSSYNSPLHF
>-|TRBD2|TRBJ2-5|TRBV12-3/TRBV12-4
TGTGCCAGCAGTACGACTAGCGGGGAGACCCAGTACTTC
CASSTTSGETQYF
>-|TRBD1|TRBJ1-4|TRBV7-2
TGTGCCAGCAGCTTACAGGGGGCCGGGAGTAATGAAAAACTGTTTTTT
CASSLQGAGSNEKLFF
>once|-|TRBJ2-7|TRBV4-2
TGTGCCAGCAGCCAAGAGAGGTGGGGGGACTCCTACGAGCAGTACTTC
CASSQERWGDSYEQYF
>-|TRBD1|TRBJ1-1|TRBV4-1
TGCGCCAGCAGCCATCCGGGACAGCTGAACACTGAAGCTTTCTTT
CASSHPGQLNTEAFF
>once|-|TRBJ2-1|TRBV5-4
TGTGCCAGCAGCTTGCGGGACACCTTTGAGCAGTTCTTC
CASSLRDTFEQFF
>-|TRBD1|TRBJ1-4|TRBV27
TGTGCCAGCAGCTCCCCGAGGGAAGGGGGCAATGAAAAACTGTTTTTT
CASSSPREGGNEKLFF
>-|TRBD1|TRBJ2-7|TRBV6-5
TGTGCCAGCAGTTACTCGGGACAGGGAATAGGCGAGCAGTACTTC
CASSYSGQGIGEQYF
>-|-|TRBJ1-1|TRBV12-3/TRBV12-4
TGTGCCAGCACTACCCTAACAGGGACGGCTTTCTTT
CASTTLTGTAFF
>-|-|TRBJ2-1|TRBV5-1
TGCGCCAGCAGCTCGTTGAGCGGAACGTCCTACAATGGGCAGTTCTTC
CASSSLSGTSYNGQFF
>few|-|TRBJ1-6|TRBV3-1/TRBV3-2
TGTGCCAGCAGCCAAGGACAGTATAATTCACCCCTCCACTTT
CASSQGQYNSPLHF
>-|-|TRBJ2-1|TRBV6-1
TGTGCCAGCAGTGAAGTGGAGGAGGGGCAGGCTGAGCAGTTCTTC
CASSEVEEGQAEQFF
>-|-|TRBJ2-7|TRBV12-3/TRBV12-4
TGTGCCAGCAGTTTCGTCGACGAGCAGTACTTC
CASSFVDEQYF
>-|TRBD1|TRBJ2-7|TRBV30
TGTGCCTGGAGTCCTGGGAGACAGGGGGACTACGAGCAGTACTTC
CAWSPGRQGDYEQYF
>few|-|TRBJ2-7|TRBV7-8
TGTGCCAGCAGCTTAGGCAACAGGGACGAGCAGTACTTC
CASSLGNRDEQYF
>-|-|TRBJ2-3|TRBV3-1/TRBV3-2
TGTGCCAGCAGCCAAGTATTGACTTCCCTGTCGGATACGCAGTATTTT
CASSQVLTSLSDTQYF
>-|-|TRBJ1-3|TRBV11-2
TGTGCCAGCAGCTTAGGGGCTTCTGGAAACACCATATATTTT
CASSLGASGNTIYF